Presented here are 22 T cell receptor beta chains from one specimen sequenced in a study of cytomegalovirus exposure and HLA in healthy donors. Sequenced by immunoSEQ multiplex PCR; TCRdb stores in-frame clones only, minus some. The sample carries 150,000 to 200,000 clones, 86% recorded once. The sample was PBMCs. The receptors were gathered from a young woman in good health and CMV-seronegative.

Written as DNA, the CDR3 is TGTGCCAGCAGCCTACCTACAGGGACTGAAGCTTTCTTT. Protein: CASSLPTGTEAFF. The chain joins TRBV5-6 to TRBJ1-1; weak D call: TRBD1 (6 bases). CDR1 is SGHDT and CDR2 is YYEEEE in the germline V gene. This CDR3 has 13 residues. Deletions cut 4 bases from V and 5 bases from J, with 12 bases between.

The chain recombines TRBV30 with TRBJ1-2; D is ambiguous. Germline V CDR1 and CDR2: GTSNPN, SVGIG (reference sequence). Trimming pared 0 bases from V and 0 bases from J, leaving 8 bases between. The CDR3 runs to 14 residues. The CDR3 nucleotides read TGTGCCTGGAGTGTTGTCGCAGCTAACTATGGCTACACCTTC. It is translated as CAWSVVAANYGYTF. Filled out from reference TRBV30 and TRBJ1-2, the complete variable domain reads SQTIHQWPATLVQPVGSPLSLECTVEGTSNPNLYWYRQAAGRGLQLLFYSVGIGQISSEVPQNLSASRPQDRQFILSSKKLLLSDSGFYLCAWSVVAANYGYTFGSGTRLTVV.

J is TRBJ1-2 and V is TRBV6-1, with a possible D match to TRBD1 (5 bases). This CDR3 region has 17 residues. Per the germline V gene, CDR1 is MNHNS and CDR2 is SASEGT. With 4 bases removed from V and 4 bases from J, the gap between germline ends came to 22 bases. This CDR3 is CASSGPLQGSYIYGYTF. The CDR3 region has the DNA TGTGCCAGCAGTGGCCCCCTGCAGGGATCTTACATCTATGGCTACACCTTC.

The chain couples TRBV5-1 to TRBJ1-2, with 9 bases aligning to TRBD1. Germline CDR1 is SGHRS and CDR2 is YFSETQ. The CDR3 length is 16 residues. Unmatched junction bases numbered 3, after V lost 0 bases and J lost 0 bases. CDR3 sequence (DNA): TGCGCCAGCAGCTTGGGGGACAGGGTTACTAACTATGGCTACACCTTC. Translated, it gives CASSLGDRVTNYGYTF.

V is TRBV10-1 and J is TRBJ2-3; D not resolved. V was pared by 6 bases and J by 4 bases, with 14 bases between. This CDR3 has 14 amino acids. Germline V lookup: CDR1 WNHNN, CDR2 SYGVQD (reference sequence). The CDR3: CASSDVFGADTQYF. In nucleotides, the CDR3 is TGCGCCAGCAGCGACGTATTCGGAGCAGATACGCAGTATTTT.

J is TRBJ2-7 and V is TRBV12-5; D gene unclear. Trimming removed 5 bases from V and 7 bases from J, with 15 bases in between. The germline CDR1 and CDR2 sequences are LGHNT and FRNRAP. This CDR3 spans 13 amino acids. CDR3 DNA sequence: TGTGCTAGTGGTGCCGCAGTCCTCGGGGAGCAGTACTTC. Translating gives CASGAAVLGEQYF.

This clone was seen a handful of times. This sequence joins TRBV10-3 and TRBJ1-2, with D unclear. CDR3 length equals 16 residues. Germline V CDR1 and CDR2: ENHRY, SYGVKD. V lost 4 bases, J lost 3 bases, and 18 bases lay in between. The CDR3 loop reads CAISVLSSRFYYGYTF. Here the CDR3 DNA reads TGTGCCATCAGTGTTTTGTCAAGCAGGTTTTACTATGGCTACACCTTC.

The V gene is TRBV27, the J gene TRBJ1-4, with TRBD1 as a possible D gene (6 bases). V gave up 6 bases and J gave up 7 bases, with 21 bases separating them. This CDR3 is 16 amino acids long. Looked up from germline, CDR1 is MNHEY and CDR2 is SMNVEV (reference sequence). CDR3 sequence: CASRSLGGVGGEKLFF. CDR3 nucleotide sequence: TGTGCCAGCAGATCCCTCGGTGGGGTAGGGGGTGAAAAACTGTTTTTT.

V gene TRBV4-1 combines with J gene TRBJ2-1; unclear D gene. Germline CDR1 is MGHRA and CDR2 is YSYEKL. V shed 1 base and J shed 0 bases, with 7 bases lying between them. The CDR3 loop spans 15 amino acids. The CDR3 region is CASSQGHISYNEQFF. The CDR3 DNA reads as TGCGCCAGCAGCCAAGGACATATCTCCTACAATGAGCAGTTCTTC.

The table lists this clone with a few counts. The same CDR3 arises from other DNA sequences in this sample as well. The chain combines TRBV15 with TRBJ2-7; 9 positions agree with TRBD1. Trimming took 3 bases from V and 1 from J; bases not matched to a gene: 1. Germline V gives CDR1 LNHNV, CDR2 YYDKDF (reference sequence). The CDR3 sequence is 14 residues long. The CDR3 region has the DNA TGTGCCACCAGCAGGGACAGGGGTTCCTACGAGCAGTACTTC. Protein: CATSRDRGSYEQYF.

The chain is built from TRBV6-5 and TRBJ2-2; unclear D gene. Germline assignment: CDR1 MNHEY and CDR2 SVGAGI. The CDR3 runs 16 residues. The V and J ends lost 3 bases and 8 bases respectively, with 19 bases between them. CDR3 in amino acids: CASSYIVQYERGELFF. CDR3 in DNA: TGTGCCAGCAGTTATATCGTACAGTACGAACGAGGGGAGCTGTTTTTT.

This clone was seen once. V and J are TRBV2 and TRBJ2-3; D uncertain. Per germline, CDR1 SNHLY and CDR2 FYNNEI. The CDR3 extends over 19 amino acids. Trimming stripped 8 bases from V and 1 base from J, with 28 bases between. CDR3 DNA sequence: TGTGCCAGCTCTCTTCTTATCTGGCAGAACGTTCCCGGCACAGATACGCAGTATTTT. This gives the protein CASSLLIWQNVPGTDTQYF.

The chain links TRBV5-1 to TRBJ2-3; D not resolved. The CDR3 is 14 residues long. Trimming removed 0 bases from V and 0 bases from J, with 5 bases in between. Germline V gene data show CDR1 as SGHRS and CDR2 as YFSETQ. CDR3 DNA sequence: TGCGCCAGCAGCTTGGGTAGTAGCACAGATACGCAGTATTTT. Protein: CASSLGSSTDTQYF.

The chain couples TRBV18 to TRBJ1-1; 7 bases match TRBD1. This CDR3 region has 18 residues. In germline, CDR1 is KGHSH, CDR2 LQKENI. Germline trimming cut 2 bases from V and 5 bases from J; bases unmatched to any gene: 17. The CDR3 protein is CASSPSPVVFQGGTEAFF. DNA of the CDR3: TGTGCCAGCTCACCAAGTCCGGTTGTGTTCCAGGGGGGTACTGAAGCTTTCTTT.

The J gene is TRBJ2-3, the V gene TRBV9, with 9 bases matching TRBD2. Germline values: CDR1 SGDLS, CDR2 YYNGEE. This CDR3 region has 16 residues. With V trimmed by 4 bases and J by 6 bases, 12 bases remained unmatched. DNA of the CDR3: TGTGCCAGCAGCTCCCGCGGGGGGGTGCTGACGGATACGCAGTATTTT. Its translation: CASSSRGGVLTDTQYF.

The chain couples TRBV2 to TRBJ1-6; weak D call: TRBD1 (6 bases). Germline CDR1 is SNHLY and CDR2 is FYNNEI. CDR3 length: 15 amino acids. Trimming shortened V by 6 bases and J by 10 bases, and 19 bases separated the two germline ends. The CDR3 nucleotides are TGTGCCAGCAGCGACGACAGGCGTACTCGGTCACCCCTCCACTTT. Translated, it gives CASSDDRRTRSPLHF.

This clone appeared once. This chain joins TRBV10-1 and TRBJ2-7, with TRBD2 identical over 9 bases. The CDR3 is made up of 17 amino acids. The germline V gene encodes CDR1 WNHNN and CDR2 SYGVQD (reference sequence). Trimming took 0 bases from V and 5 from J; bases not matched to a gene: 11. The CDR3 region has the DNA TGCGCCAGCAGTGAGTCGATTCTAGCGGGGCAAGGTAACGAGCAGTACTTC. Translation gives CASSESILAGQGNEQYF.

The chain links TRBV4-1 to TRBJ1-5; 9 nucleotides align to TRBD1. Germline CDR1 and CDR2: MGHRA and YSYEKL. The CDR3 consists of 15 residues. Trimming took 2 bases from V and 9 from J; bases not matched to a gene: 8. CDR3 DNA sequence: TGCGCCAGCAGCCAACAAGGGACAGGGCTTTCGCCCCAGCATTTT. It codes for CASSQQGTGLSPQHF.

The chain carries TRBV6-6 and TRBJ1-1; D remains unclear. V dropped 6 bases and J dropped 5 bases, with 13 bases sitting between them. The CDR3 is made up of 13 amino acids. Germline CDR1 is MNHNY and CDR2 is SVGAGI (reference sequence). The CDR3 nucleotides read TGTGCCAGCAGACCCGAAGCCTTTACTGAAGCTTTCTTT. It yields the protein CASRPEAFTEAFF.

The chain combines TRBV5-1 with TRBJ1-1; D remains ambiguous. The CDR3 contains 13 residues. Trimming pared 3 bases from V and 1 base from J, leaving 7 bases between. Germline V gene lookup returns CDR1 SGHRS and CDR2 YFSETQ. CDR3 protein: CASSSSPNTEAFF. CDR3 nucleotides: TGCGCCAGCAGCTCGTCTCCGAACACTGAAGCTTTCTTT.

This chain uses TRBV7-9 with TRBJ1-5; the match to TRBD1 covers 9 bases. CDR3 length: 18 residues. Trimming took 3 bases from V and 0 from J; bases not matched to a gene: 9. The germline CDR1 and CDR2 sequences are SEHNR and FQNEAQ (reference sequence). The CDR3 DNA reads TGTGCCAGCAGCTTGGACAGGGGCGGAATATATAGCAATCAGCCCCAGCATTTT. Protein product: CASSLDRGGIYSNQPQHF.

For the CDR3, the DNA is TGTGCCAGCAGACTAGCGGGGGGGCACACCGGGGAGCTGTTTTTT. Protein product: CASRLAGGHTGELFF. This rearrangement joins TRBV5-4 to TRBJ2-2; TRBD2 matches 13 bases. The CDR3 runs to 15 residues. Germline CDR1 is SGHNT and CDR2 is YYREEE (reference sequence). The junction had 1 base not matched to a gene; V was cut back by 5 bases and J by 3 bases.